The TCR beta chain under discussion was sequenced for a study of spatial heterogeneity in lung cancer. Study summary: The count of detected beta-chain sequences consistently exceeded that of alpha-chain sequences. The study observed each unique TCR and UMI combination more than ten times on average in raw reads. General study findings and limits: At tumor resection, ubiquitous expanded TCRs were detected in blood more often than later.

Time point given: sample taken at primary tumor resection. Frozen PBMC, nontumor lung or tumor provided whole RNA, which was sequenced unsorted. This clonotype was seen many times. Its specificity is unknown. The V and J ends lost 6 bases and 4 bases respectively, with 16 bases between them. CDR1 is ENHRY and CDR2 is SYGVKD in the germline V gene. The CDR3 has 15 residues. In the library, each TCR cDNA molecule bore its own unique molecular identifier. MiXCR, run by TCRdb on the 5' RACE reads, gives a single entry per CDR3 protein. The sample records just under 95,000 distinct CDR3 sequences, about an eighth being singletons.

The material was PBMCs, obtained at surgery. J is TRBJ2-4 and V is TRBV10-3; tentative D call: TRBD1 (6 bases). This receptor was identified in a male donor with early-stage non-small cell lung cancer. The CDR3 spells CAISPGGQGKNIQYF. Written as DNA, the CDR3 is TGTGCCATCAGCCCGGGCGGGCAGGGGAAAAACATTCAGTACTTC.